This entry is about one TCR beta chain. The antigen it recognizes is unknown. No much larger clone exists at a distance of one base, and base qualities are not known. The data derive from a study of glioma-infiltrating T cells after dendritic cell vaccination listed by TCRdb under 2016. With respect to the entire study: Of the 15 or so glioblastoma patients in the cohort, all drawn from Phase I and II dendritic cell vaccination trials, 9 were newly diagnosed and 6 had recurrent disease. Tumor-infiltrating lymphocyte content was quantified and tumor and blood repertoires were compared in dendritic cell-vaccinated glioblastoma patients by deep sequencing of TCR beta CDR3 regions. Between the early 2000s and the early 2010s, the patients were given dendritic cell vaccination pulsed with autologous tumor lysate. The vaccine consisted of monocyte-derived dendritic cells cultured about seven days with IL-4 and GM-CSF, then pulsed overnight with autologous tumor lysate. Survival after dendritic cell vaccination was correlated with TCR sequencing metrics, including TIL content and tumor-blood repertoire overlap. Patients received three intradermal dendritic cell vaccine injections at biweekly intervals in the arm below the axilla.

Taken from cysteine to phenylalanine, the CDR3 has 14 residues. The read is trimmed to its CDR3 DNA, 42 bases read in frame from base 1. Trimming at the junction amounts to 4 bases on V and 4 bases on J, and the germline ends lie 13 bases apart. Patients were selected for having adequate residual fresh-frozen tumor tissue and more than two years of available survival data. An isocitrate dehydrogenase mutation was not carried by any of the glioblastoma patients, although molecular status was otherwise variable. PBMC were collected before vaccination, two weeks after the third vaccination, and at tumor progression when it occurred. Genomic DNA was extracted with the Qiagen DNeasy Blood extraction Kit. Here is what the overall study found, with its caveats: The three-group TCR overlap response model was described as speculative and requiring prospective validation. After dendritic cell vaccination, a higher estimated pretreatment TIL content predicted longer time to progression and overall survival. No direct relationship between TCR clonality and survival was found, suggesting that a diverse polyclonal response may matter. The cohort was small and heterogeneous, with few patients having full blood and tumor sets and even fewer initial-recurrent tumor pairs.

TCRB CDR3 regions were amplified from 1.5 to 2.5 ug genomic DNA, or all available DNA if less, using the immunoSEQ assay. Multiplex PCR used 60 forward primers for TCR V beta segments and 13 reverse primers for J beta segments. To estimate the number of reads per starting template, synthetic control templates were added to each sample at limiting dilution. Reads of 87 bp were generated by sequencing on the Illumina HiSeq System. From the authors' description of their analysis: PCR and sequencing errors were removed by merging closely related sequences with a nearest neighbor algorithm. TCR overlap was defined as the percentage of unique tumor TCR beta sequences that were also found in the peripheral blood of the same patient. This immuneACCESS table, as held by TCRdb, lists in-frame sequences with V and J called but not all clones. Of the missing ones, under half trace to an unresolved V gene in checked studies; the others have no known cause. The V and J calls and clone size come from that table; D and trimming were worked out from the DNA. This sample is represented by around 67,000 clones; 80% to 85% of them were singletons. Roughly 7.7% of the sample rests with the top ten.

Here the chain combines TRBV23-1 and TRBJ1-2, with an unclear D gene assignment. TRBV23-1 has ORF status, its function being uncertain. Source: blood, taken before dendritic cell vaccination. The TCR comes from a human donor with glioblastoma. In nucleotides, the sequence is TGCGCCAGCAGTCCCGGAGGCAGGAGCTATGGCTACACCTTC. Its translation reads: CASSPGGRSYGYTF.